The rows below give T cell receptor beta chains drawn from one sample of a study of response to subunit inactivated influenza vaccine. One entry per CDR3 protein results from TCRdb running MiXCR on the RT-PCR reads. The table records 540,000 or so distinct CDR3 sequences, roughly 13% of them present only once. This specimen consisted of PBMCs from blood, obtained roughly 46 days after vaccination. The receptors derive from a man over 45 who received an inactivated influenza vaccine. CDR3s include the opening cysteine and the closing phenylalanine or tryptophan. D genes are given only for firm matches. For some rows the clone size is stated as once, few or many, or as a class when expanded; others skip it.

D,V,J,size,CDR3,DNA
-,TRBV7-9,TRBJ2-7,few,CASSRDTPYEQYF,TGTGCCAGCAGCCGGGACACCCCCTACGAGCAGTACTTC
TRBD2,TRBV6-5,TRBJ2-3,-,CASSYLGGSGGTDTQYF,TGTGCCAGCAGTTACCTCGGCGGTAGCGGGGGGACAGATACGCAGTATTTT
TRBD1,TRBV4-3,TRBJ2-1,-,CASSGQVEHEQFF,TGCGCCAGCAGCGGACAGGTCGAACATGAGCAGTTCTTC
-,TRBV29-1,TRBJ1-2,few,CSVGPRSHVYGYTF,TGCAGCGTTGGGCCCAGGAGCCACGTATATGGCTACACCTTC
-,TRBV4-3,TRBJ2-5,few,CASSPSPGTEGTQYF,TGCGCCAGCAGCCCATCGCCCGGGACGGAGGGGACCCAGTACTTC
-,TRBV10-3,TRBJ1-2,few,CAISEYGGAVGYTF,TGTGCCATCAGTGAATACGGAGGGGCAGTTGGCTACACCTTC
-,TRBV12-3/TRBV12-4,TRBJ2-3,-,CASSSLAVFPSGATQYF,TGTGCCAGCAGCTCCTTAGCTGTCTTCCCCTCGGGGGCGACGCAGTATTTT
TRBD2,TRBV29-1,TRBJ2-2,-,CSVEATSGRSGELFF,TGCAGCGTTGAAGCTACTAGCGGGAGGTCCGGGGAGCTGTTTTTT
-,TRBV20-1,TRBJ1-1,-,CSARFTSTEAFF,TGCAGTGCTAGGTTTACTAGCACTGAAGCTTTCTTT
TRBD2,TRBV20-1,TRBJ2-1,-,CSARVSSGRNEQFF,TGCAGTGCTAGAGTATCTAGCGGGAGGAATGAGCAGTTCTTC
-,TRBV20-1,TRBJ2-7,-,CSALSVGDHEQYF,TGCAGTGCCCTTTCGGTTGGGGATCACGAGCAGTACTTC